These 20 T cell receptor beta chains came from one sample sequenced in a study of T cells in Graves' hyperthyroidism and ophthalmopathy. TCR beta CDR3 regions were amplified from RNA transcripts. First-round RT-PCR targeting the TCR CDR3 was performed with the HTBI primer set. TCRdb independently ran MiXCR on the multiplex PCR reads; one entry per CDR3 protein. The sample contains 700,000 or so distinct CDR3 sequences, approximately 16% of which appear only once. The sample consisted of blood. The receptors derive from a man aged 18-30 years with Graves' hyperthyroidism.

This clonotype was seen only a few times. The rearrangement joins TRBV4-1 to TRBJ1-5; D is undetermined. Germline V gene sequence: CDR1 MGHRA, CDR2 YSYEKL. There are 14 residues in the CDR3. The germline V and J ends were trimmed by 2 bases and 4 bases, with 9 bases remaining between them. This CDR3 is CASSQRSINQPQHF. CDR3 DNA: TGCGCCAGCAGCCAACGGTCTATTAATCAGCCCCAGCATTTT.

The table lists this clonotype with many counts. This sequence joins TRBV19 and TRBJ2-7; 8 bases align to TRBD2. This CDR3 has 14 residues. Trimming at V came to 7 bases and at J to 3 bases, leaving 8 bases not matched to a gene. Germline V gene sequence: CDR1 LNHDA, CDR2 SQIVND (reference sequence). CDR3 residues: CASKPAGVLYEQYF. The CDR3 DNA reads as TGTGCCAGTAAGCCAGCGGGAGTGCTCTACGAGCAGTACTTC.

This clonotype was picked up many times. The chain combines TRBV30 with TRBJ2-1, with TRBD2 matching 14 bases. CDR1 and CDR2 from the germline V gene are GTSNPN and SVGIG (reference sequence). This CDR3 is built from 16 residues. J lost 3 bases, V lost 6 bases, and 7 bases had no gene match. The CDR3 sequence: CACAGLAGEFYNEQFF. CDR3 DNA: TGTGCCTGCGCGGGACTAGCGGGAGAGTTCTACAATGAGCAGTTCTTC.

Worth noting for this clonotype: One junction end does not reproduce the germline sequence, and a read error may be involved. The chain joins TRBV19 to TRBJ2-1; D uncertain. The CDR3 has 14 residues. Germline CDR1 and CDR2: LNHDA and SQIVND (reference sequence). The CDR3, as DNA: TGTGCCAGTAGCATAGACGGAAACTACAATGAGCAGTTCTTC. Protein sequence: CASSIDGNYNEQFF.

The chain carries TRBV5-6 and TRBJ2-7; the match to TRBD1 covers 11 bases. V lost 0 bases, J lost 1 base, and 3 bases stayed unmatched. The CDR3 loop spans 16 amino acids. Germline V CDR1 and CDR2: SGHDT, YYEEEE. The CDR3: CASSLGTGGGSYEQYF. The CDR3 DNA follows: TGTGCCAGCAGCTTGGGGACAGGGGGCGGGTCCTACGAGCAGTACTTC.

This clonotype has a handful of counts. The junction shows a germline mismatch at one end, possibly a read error. V is TRBV6-1 and J is TRBJ2-2; the D gene is possibly TRBD1 (5 bases). The CDR3 is made up of 15 amino acids. Germline-derived CDR1 and CDR2 are MNHNS and SASEGT. The CDR3 DNA follows: TGTGCCAGCAACAGACAGCGAACGAACACCCGGGAGCTGTTTTTT. This translates into CASNRQRTNTRELFF.

This rearrangement joins TRBV3-1 to TRBJ1-3; D ambiguous. There are 17 residues in the CDR3. Trimming took 0 bases from V and 0 from J, leaving 12 bases between them. CDR1 is LGHDT and CDR2 is YNNKEL in the germline V gene (reference sequence). The CDR3 sequence: CASSQEGGFNSGNTIYF. The CDR3 DNA sequence: TGTGCCAGCAGCCAAGAAGGAGGGTTCAACTCTGGAAACACCATATATTTT.

This clonotype turned up a few times. The chain joins TRBV4-1 to TRBJ2-1, with a weak D call TRBD2 (6 bases). The CDR3 has 14 amino acids. CDR1 and CDR2 (germline): MGHRA, YSYEKL. Trimming removed 7 bases at V and 1 base at J, with 11 bases between. CDR3 loop: CASTSGLSYNEQFF. The DNA of the CDR3 is TGCGCCAGCACAAGCGGGCTATCCTACAATGAGCAGTTCTTC.

This clonotype occurred a few times. This chain links TRBV20-1 with TRBJ1-5, with TRBD1 as a possible D gene (5 bases). V shed 3 bases and J shed 2 bases, with 11 bases lying between them. The CDR3 runs 14 residues. The germline CDR1 and CDR2 sequences are DFQATT and SNEGSKA (reference sequence). The CDR3 DNA reads TGCAGTGCTAGGGATGGGACGGGCAATCAGCCCCAGCATTTT. This codes for CSARDGTGNQPQHF.

In its sample, this clonotype was seen many times. The gene calls are TRBV20-1 and TRBJ2-1, with 9 nucleotides matching TRBD2. The V segment lost 6 bases and the J segment 8 bases; nucleotides outside the gene matches: 14. The CDR3 contains 15 residues. CDR1 and CDR2 from the germline V gene are DFQATT and SNEGSKA (reference sequence). As DNA, the CDR3 is TGCAGTGCGCCACCCTCTGGCGGGAGGGCCTATGAGCAGTTCTTC. Its protein is CSAPPSGGRAYEQFF.

CDR3 nucleotides: TGTGCCAGCAGCCTTAGAGGACGGACCACAAGCACAGATACGCAGTATTTT. It specifies CASSLRGRTTSTDTQYF. The chain joins TRBV7-9 to TRBJ2-3, with D unclear. Between the trimmed V and J ends, which lost 5 bases and 0 bases, there was a span of 18 bases. The CDR3 length is 17 residues. Germline V gene lookup returns CDR1 SEHNR and CDR2 FQNEAQ (reference sequence).

This clonotype was counted only a few times. The chain's CDR3 is CASSHRGPQPQHF. The CDR3, as DNA: TGTGCCAGTAGTCACAGGGGTCCTCAGCCCCAGCATTTT. The chain employs TRBV19 and TRBJ1-5; TRBD1 matches 7 bases. The V gene's germline CDR1 is LNHDA and CDR2 SQIVND (reference sequence). There are 13 residues in the CDR3. The ends lost 5 bases at V and 6 bases at J; junction bases unmatched: 4.

This clonotype was detected many times. The gene calls are TRBV2 and TRBJ1-5; D not resolved. The CDR3 has 13 amino acids. CDR1 SNHLY and CDR2 FYNNEI come from the germline V gene. Trimming took 6 bases from V and 0 from J, leaving 6 bases between them. CDR3 region: CASRRSSNQPQHF. DNA of the CDR3: TGTGCCAGCAGAAGATCTAGCAATCAGCCCCAGCATTTT.

The table lists this clonotype with many counts. It is unclear where the CDR3 begins or ends on the DNA, so no DNA is shown, and the CDR3 is as TCRdb lists it. This chain connects TRBV27 to TRBJ1-5; the table's D call, TRBD1, has no DNA check behind it. Germline-derived CDR1 and CDR2 are MNHEY and SMNVEV (reference sequence). Both ends counted, the CDR3 spans 13 residues. The CDR3: CASSLVGSGTEHF.

This chain uses TRBV24-1 with TRBJ2-1; 16 bases agree with TRBD2. The V gene end was trimmed by 4 bases and the J gene end by 6 bases; junction bases not matched to a gene: 11. Germline CDR1 reads KGHDR; CDR2 reads SFDVKD. The CDR3 is 19 amino acids. The CDR3 region has the DNA TGTGCCACCAGTGACCCGGGACTAGCGGGAGGGCCTCGGGGCAATGAGCAGTTCTTC. It yields the protein CATSDPGLAGGPRGNEQFF.

The chain employs TRBV6-2 or TRBV6-3 and TRBJ1-6; D not certain. Germline CDR1 reads MNHEY; CDR2 reads SVGEGT. Trimming removed 7 bases at V and 8 bases at J, with 6 bases between. The CDR3 runs 11 residues. CDR3 coding DNA: TGTGCCAGCAAGACGGATTCACCCCTCCACTTT. This translates into CASKTDSPLHF.

This clonotype came up many times. V and J are TRBV28 and TRBJ2-7; 14 nucleotides agree with TRBD2. Trimming took 4 bases from V and 3 from J; bases not matched to a gene: 26. The CDR3 spans 23 residues. Germline loops: CDR1 MDHEN, CDR2 SYDVKM. This CDR3 is CASSSETVNRRLAGGPGLYEQYF. CDR3 nucleotide sequence: TGTGCCAGCAGTTCCGAGACCGTCAACAGGAGACTAGCGGGAGGGCCTGGTCTCTACGAGCAGTACTTC.

The chain carries TRBV28 and TRBJ1-1, with no clear D. The CDR3 runs to 12 residues. Trimming stripped 4 bases from V and 7 bases from J, with 10 bases between. Germline CDR1 and CDR2: MDHEN and SYDVKM. The CDR3 sequence: CASSSRAGEAFF. The CDR3 region has the DNA TGTGCCAGCAGTTCTCGCGCGGGTGAAGCTTTCTTT.

In this sample, this clonotype turned up many times. The gene calls are TRBV12-3 or TRBV12-4 and TRBJ2-7; 7 bases map to TRBD1. CDR3 length: 14 residues. V was pared by 5 bases and J by 4 bases, with 8 bases of the junction left unmatched. Here the CDR3 DNA reads TGTGCCAGCAGTCGACAGGGATGGGCTTACGAGCAGTACTTC. Translating it yields CASSRQGWAYEQYF.

This clonotype occurred a few times. The chain carries TRBV29-1 and TRBJ2-1; no definite D call. The germline CDR1 and CDR2 sequences are SQVTM and ANQGSEA. This CDR3 has 13 residues. Trimming took 4 bases from V and 4 from J, leaving 11 bases between them. The DNA of the CDR3 is TGCAGCGTTGTCCCAAGTTCGTACAATGAGCAGTTCTTC. Protein: CSVVPSSYNEQFF.